This paragraph covers one T cell receptor beta chain sequence. It was 200 to 250 ng DNA, around 32,000 T cell genomes, that sorted-subset replicate PCRs used. Repertoires were generated with immunoSEQ multiplex PCR, while TCRdb's copy carries only in-frame clones and drops some. Among some 2,000,000 clones listed, 85% to 95% were seen once. With 5 bases clipped from V and 10 bases from J, the junction kept 9 bases outside the gene matches. The CDR3 runs 14 residues. CDR1 SGHTA and CDR2 FQGNSA come from the germline V gene. This entry is derived from a study of shared clonotypes between healthy human individuals.

The sample taken for sequencing was naive CD4+ T cells sorted from blood. The subset here: CD45RA+ positively selected. The sequence was obtained from a man aged 18 to 29 in good health. This chain uses TRBV7-2 with TRBJ2-1; 9 nucleotides agree with TRBD1. The CDR3 loop reads CASSTGQGKREQFF. The CDR3 DNA is TGTGCCAGCAGCACGGGACAGGGTAAGCGGGAGCAGTTCTTC.